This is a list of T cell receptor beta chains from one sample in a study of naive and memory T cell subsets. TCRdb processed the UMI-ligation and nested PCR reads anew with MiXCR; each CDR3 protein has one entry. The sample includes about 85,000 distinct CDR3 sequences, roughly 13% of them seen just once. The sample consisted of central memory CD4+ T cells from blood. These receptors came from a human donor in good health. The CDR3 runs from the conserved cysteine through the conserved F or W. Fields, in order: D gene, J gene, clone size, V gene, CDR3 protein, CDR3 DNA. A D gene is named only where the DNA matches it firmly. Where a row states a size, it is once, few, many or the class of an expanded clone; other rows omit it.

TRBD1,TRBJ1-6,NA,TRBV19,CASQGEAYNSPLHF,TGTGCCAGTCAGGGGGAGGCCTATAATTCACCCCTCCACTTT
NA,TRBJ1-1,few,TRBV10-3,CAISRTREGTEAFF,TGTGCCATCAGTAGGACACGGGAGGGTACTGAAGCTTTCTTT
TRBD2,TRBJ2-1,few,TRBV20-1,CSARIATSGASYNEQFF,TGCAGTGCTAGAATCGCGACTAGCGGAGCCTCCTACAATGAGCAGTTCTTC
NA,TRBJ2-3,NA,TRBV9,CASSNRAMYTDTQYF,TGTGCCAGCAGCAATCGGGCCATGTACACAGATACGCAGTATTTT
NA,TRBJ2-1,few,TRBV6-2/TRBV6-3,CASSYRRQNEQFF,TGTGCCAGCAGTTATAGGAGGCAAAATGAGCAGTTCTTC
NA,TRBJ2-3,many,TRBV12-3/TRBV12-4,CASSFTGSTDTQYF,TGTGCCAGCAGTTTTACAGGGTCAACAGATACGCAGTATTTT
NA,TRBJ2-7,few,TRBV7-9,CASSLGERVMAFRQYF,TGTGCCAGCAGCTTAGGAGAGAGGGTCATGGCGTTTCGGCAGTACTTC
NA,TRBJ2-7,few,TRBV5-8,CASSLRSGFGEQYF,TGTGCCAGCAGCTTGAGGAGCGGCTTTGGGGAGCAGTACTTC
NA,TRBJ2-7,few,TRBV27,CASSLTERRGSEQYF,TGTGCCAGCAGTTTAACCGAGCGGAGGGGGTCCGAGCAGTACTTC
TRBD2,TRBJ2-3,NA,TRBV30,CACTLAGDTDTQYF,TGTGCCTGCACTTTAGCGGGAGACACAGATACGCAGTATTTT
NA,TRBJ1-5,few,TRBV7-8,CASSQRGDQPQHF,TGTGCCAGCAGCCAAAGGGGCGATCAGCCCCAGCATTTT
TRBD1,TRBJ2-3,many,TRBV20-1,CSAIDYGGQVSPGTDTQYF,TGCAGTGCTATCGACTATGGCGGACAGGTTTCCCCGGGCACAGATACGCAGTATTTT
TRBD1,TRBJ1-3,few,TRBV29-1,CSVDPTGAGNTIYF,TGCAGCGTTGATCCTACAGGGGCTGGAAACACCATATATTTT
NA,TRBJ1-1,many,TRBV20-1,CSARRGGSTEAFF,TGCAGTGCTAGGAGAGGGGGATCCACTGAAGCTTTCTTT
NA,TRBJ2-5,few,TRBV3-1,CASSPSFAEETQYF,TGTGCCAGCAGCCCCTCCTTTGCAGAAGAGACCCAGTACTTC
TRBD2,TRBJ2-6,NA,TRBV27,CASNPAGGPSGANVLTF,TGTGCCAGCAACCCAGCGGGGGGCCCCTCTGGGGCCAACGTCCTGACTTTC
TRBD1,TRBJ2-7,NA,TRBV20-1,CSARDTRVQGLHYEQYF,TGCAGTGCTAGAGATACACGGGTACAGGGGCTCCACTACGAGCAGTACTTC
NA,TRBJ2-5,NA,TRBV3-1,CASSPYEGETQYF,TGTGCCAGCAGCCCATACGAGGGGGAGACCCAGTACTTC
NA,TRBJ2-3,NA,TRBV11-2,CASSVAGFADTQYF,TGTGCCAGCAGCGTCGCAGGTTTCGCAGATACGCAGTATTTT
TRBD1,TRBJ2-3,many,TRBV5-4,CASSLLAGGEDTQYF,TGTGCCAGCAGCTTGTTGGCAGGGGGCGAAGATACGCAGTATTTT
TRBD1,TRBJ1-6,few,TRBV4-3,CASSHPRGSNSPLHF,TGCGCCAGCAGCCACCCCAGGGGGAGCAATTCACCCCTCCACTTT
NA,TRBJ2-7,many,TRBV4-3,CASSQDRVTGREQYF,TGCGCCAGCAGCCAAGATCGTGTGACGGGTCGCGAGCAGTACTTC
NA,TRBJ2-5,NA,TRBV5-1,CASSARRGAETQYF,TGCGCCAGCAGCGCACGGAGGGGGGCAGAGACCCAGTACTTC
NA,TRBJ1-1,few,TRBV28,CASSLVGTLNTEAFF,TGTGCCAGCAGTTTGGTGGGGACCCTGAACACTGAAGCTTTCTTT
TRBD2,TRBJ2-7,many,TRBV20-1,CSASASGTYEQYF,TGCAGTGCTAGTGCTAGCGGGACCTACGAGCAGTACTTC
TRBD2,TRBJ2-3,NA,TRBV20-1,CSASPSGVRDTQYF,TGCAGTGCTAGTCCTAGCGGTGTGCGGGATACGCAGTATTTT
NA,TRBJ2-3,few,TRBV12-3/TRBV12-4,CASSFGGSTDTQYF,TGTGCCAGCAGTTTTGGCGGCAGCACAGATACGCAGTATTTT
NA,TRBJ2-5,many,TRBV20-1,CSANPQNGGLKTQYF,TGCAGTGCTAACCCCCAAAATGGAGGGTTAAAGACCCAGTACTTC
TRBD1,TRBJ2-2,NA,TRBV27,CASRPRTGFTGELFF,TGTGCCAGCAGACCTCGGACAGGGTTCACCGGGGAGCTGTTTTTT
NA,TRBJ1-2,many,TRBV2,CASSQTGYRGYTF,TGTGCCAGCAGCCAAACAGGGTATAGGGGATACACCTTC
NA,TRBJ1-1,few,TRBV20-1,CSARDLRGGGNTEAFF,TGCAGTGCTAGAGATCTCCGGGGGGGCGGGAACACTGAAGCTTTCTTT
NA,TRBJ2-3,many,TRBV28,CASSSWPRLATQYF,TGTGCCAGCAGCTCTTGGCCACGGTTGGCTACGCAGTATTTT
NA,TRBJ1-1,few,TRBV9,CASSPRGQNTEAFF,TGTGCCAGCAGCCCCAGGGGCCAAAACACTGAAGCTTTCTTT
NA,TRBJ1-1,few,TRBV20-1,CSAIQRKNTEAFF,TGCAGTGCTATACAACGGAAGAACACTGAAGCTTTCTTT
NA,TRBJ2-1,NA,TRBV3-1,CASSLQKGGVNEQFF,TGTGCCAGCAGCCTCCAGAAAGGAGGCGTGAATGAGCAGTTCTTC
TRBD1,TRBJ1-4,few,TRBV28,CASSPTLDRVDRELFF,TGTGCCAGCAGCCCGACACTTGACAGGGTTGACAGGGAACTGTTTTTT
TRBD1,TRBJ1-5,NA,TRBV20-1,CSAGTGGSNQPQHF,TGCAGTGCTGGGACAGGGGGTAGCAATCAGCCCCAGCATTTT
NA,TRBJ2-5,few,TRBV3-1,CASSQMETQYF,TGTGCCAGCAGCCAAATGGAGACCCAGTACTTC
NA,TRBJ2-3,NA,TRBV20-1,CSARDWQGPDTQYF,TGCAGTGCTAGGGACTGGCAGGGTCCAGATACGCAGTATTTT
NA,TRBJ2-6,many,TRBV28,CASSLGISGANVLTF,TGTGCCAGCAGTTTGGGGATTTCTGGGGCCAACGTCCTGACTTTC
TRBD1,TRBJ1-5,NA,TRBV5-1,CASSLSGQGSEPQHF,TGCGCCAGCAGCTTATCAGGACAGGGGTCGGAGCCCCAGCATTTT
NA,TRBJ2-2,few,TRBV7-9,CASSFDELQYTGELFF,TGTGCCAGCAGCTTCGATGAACTACAGTACACCGGGGAGCTGTTTTTT
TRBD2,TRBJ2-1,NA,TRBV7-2,CASSPFLAGGGPEQFF,TGTGCCAGCAGCCCATTTTTAGCGGGAGGGGGTCCTGAGCAGTTCTTC
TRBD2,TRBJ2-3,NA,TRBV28,CASSIAGGPTDTQYF,TGTGCCAGCAGTATAGCGGGAGGGCCAACAGATACGCAGTATTTT
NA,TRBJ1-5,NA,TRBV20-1,CSARATGNQPQHF,TGCAGTGCTAGAGCCACTGGCAATCAGCCCCAGCATTTT
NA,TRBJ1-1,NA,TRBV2,CASIGGRTEAFF,TGTGCCAGCATCGGGGGGCGGACTGAAGCTTTCTTT